This T cell receptor beta chain stems from a study of regulatory T cells in long-lasting Graves disease. Unmatched junction bases numbered 1, after V lost 5 bases and J lost 4 bases. There are 13 residues in the CDR3. TCR beta libraries were built with iRepertoire HTBI primers and Arm-PCR of CDR3 regions. MiXCR, run by TCRdb on the multiplex PCR reads, gives a single entry per CDR3 protein. The sample has about 560,000 distinct CDR3 sequences; roughly 16% are singletons. The time point is: newly diagnosed GD, antithyroid drugs for less than 3 months. The TCR library was prepared using RNA isolated from PBMCs. These sequences were also reported in another study, on T cells in Graves' hyperthyroidism and ophthalmopathy. Per that study: Expanded thyroid clonotypes (above 0.001) were mostly also found in blood.

The receptor comes from a man between 18 and 29 years old with Graves disease. V is TRBV12-3 or TRBV12-4 and J is TRBJ1-3; 8 bases fit TRBD1. Sequencing used peripheral blood mononuclear cells (PBMCs), obtained at new diagnosis, from a patient treated with antithyroid drugs. The CDR3 spells CASSTGGGNTIYF. CDR3 coding DNA: TGTGCCAGCAGTACAGGGGGAGGAAACACCATATATTTT.